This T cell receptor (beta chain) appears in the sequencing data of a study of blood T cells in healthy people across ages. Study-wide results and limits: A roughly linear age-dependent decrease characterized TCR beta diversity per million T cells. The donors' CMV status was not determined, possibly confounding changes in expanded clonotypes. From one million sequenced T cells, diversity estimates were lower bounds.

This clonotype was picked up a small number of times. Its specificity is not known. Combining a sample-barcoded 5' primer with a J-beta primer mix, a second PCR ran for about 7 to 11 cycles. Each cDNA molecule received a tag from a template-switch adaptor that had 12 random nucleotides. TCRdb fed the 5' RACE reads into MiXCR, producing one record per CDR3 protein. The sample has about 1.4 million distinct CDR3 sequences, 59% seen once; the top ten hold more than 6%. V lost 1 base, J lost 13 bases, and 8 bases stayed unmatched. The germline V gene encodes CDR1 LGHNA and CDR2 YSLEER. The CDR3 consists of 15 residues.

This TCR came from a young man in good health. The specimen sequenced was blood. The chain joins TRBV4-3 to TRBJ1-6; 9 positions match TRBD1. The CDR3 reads CASSQAQGAKSPLHF. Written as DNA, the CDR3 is TGCGCCAGCAGCCAAGCACAGGGGGCTAAGTCGCCCCTCCACTTT.